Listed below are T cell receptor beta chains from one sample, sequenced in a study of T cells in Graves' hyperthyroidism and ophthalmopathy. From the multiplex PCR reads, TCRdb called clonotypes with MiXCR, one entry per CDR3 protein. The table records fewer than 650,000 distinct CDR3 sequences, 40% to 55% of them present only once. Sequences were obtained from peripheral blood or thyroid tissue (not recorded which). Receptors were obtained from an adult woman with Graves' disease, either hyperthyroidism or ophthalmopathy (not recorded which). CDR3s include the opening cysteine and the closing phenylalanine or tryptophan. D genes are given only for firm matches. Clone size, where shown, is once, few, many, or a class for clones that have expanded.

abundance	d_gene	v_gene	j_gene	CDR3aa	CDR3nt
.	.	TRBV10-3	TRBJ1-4	CAVQQGRDEKLFF	TGTGCCGTCCAACAGGGTCGGGATGAAAAACTGTTTTTT
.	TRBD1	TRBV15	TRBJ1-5	CATSSMGTGRGTDYSNQPQHF	TGTGCCACCAGTAGCATGGGGACAGGGAGGGGGACAGATTATAGCAATCAGCCCCAGCATTTT
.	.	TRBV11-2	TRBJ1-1	CASSVELSRDTEAFF	TGTGCCAGCAGCGTTGAATTGTCTAGGGACACTGAAGCTTTCTTT
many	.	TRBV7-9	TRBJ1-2	CASSTGTSGYTF	TGTGCCAGCAGCACTGGGACTTCTGGCTACACCTTC
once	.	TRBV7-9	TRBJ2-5	CASSEGFTQPQYF	TGTGCCAGCAGCGAGGGTTTTACTCAGCCCCAGTACTTC
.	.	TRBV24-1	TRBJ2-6	CATSGRDGANVLTF	TGTGCCACCAGTGGGCGAGACGGTGCCAACGTCCTGACTTTC
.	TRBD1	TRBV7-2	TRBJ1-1	CASSPTGLATEAFF	TGTGCCAGCAGCCCGACAGGGCTCGCCACTGAAGCTTTCTTT
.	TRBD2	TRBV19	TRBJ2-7	CASSRTSDRSYEQYF	TGTGCCAGTAGCCGGACTAGCGATCGATCCTACGAGCAGTACTTC
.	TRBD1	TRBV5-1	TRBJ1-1	CASSRTGPPMNTEAFF	TGCGCCAGCAGCAGGACAGGGCCTCCCATGAACACTGAAGCTTTCTTT
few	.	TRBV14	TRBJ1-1	CASSQDLGEMAFF	TGTGCCAGCAGCCAAGATCTTGGGGAGATGGCTTTCTTT
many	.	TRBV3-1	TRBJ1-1	CASSPGRDGEAFF	TGTGCCAGCAGCCCTGGACGGGATGGTGAAGCTTTCTTT
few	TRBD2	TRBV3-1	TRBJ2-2	CASASGPNTGELFF	TGTGCCAGCGCTAGCGGACCGAACACCGGGGAGCTGTTTTTT
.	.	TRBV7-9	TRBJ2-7	CASSLGLGGAYEQYF	TGTGCCAGCAGCTTAGGGCTTGGGGGAGCTTACGAGCAGTACTTC
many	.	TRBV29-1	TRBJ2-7	CSDGTYEQYF	TGCAGCGACGGGACCTACGAGCAGTACTTC
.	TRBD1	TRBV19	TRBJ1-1	CASSVGTGVEAFF	TGTGCCAGTAGTGTCGGGACAGGCGTTGAAGCTTTCTTT
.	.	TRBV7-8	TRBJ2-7	CASSLTGTTSYEQYF	TGTGCCAGCAGCTTAACCGGGACAACCTCCTACGAGCAGTACTTC
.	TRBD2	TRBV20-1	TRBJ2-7	CSASSLAGSYEQYF	TGCAGTGCTAGTTCTCTAGCGGGGAGCTACGAGCAGTACTTC
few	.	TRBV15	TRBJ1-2	CATSRGTSDGEVYGYTF	TGTGCCACCAGCAGAGGGACAAGTGATGGGGAAGTCTATGGCTACACCTTC
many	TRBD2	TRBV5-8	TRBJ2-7	CASSTGTRAHEQYF	TGTGCCAGCAGCACCGGGACTAGGGCGCACGAGCAGTACTTC
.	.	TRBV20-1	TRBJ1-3	CSARDYRGPGNTIYF	TGCAGTGCTAGAGATTATCGGGGGCCTGGAAACACCATATATTTT
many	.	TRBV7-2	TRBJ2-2	CASSPDRAAAGDTGELFF	TGTGCCAGCAGCCCGGACAGGGCGGCAGCGGGGGACACCGGGGAGCTGTTTTTT
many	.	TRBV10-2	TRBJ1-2	CASRDGNYGYTF	TGCGCCAGCCGGGACGGTAACTATGGCTACACCTTC